Listed below are T cell receptor beta chains from one sample, sequenced in a study of a mutant IDH1 vaccine in newly diagnosed glioma. The antigens for these receptors are not known. Generated by immunoSEQ multiplex PCR, the TCRdb table keeps only in-frame clones and is missing some. Here the sample spans tens of thousands of clones, about 81% being singletons. The material was PBMCs, obtained from a glioma patient whose treatment included an IDH1 peptide vaccine. The receptors derive from a woman in her forties or fifties with glioma. The CDR3 runs from the conserved cysteine through the conserved F or W. The order of the fields is CDR3 protein, CDR3 DNA, J gene, D gene, clone size, V gene. A D gene is named only where the DNA matches it firmly. A clone size is listed for some rows: how often the clone was seen (once, few, many), or a class if it is expanded.

CDR3 protein: CAIPGQGVSGNTIYF; CDR3 DNA: TGTGCCATCCCGGGACAGGGAGTTTCTGGAAACACCATATATTTT; J gene: TRBJ1-3; D gene: TRBD1; clone size: NA; V gene: TRBV6-1
CDR3 protein: CASSIGVENTEAFF; CDR3 DNA: TGTGCCAGTAGTATAGGAGTAGAGAACACTGAAGCTTTCTTT; J gene: TRBJ1-1; D gene: NA; clone size: NA; V gene: TRBV19
CDR3 protein: CASSQAERGGRDTQYF; CDR3 DNA: TGCGCCAGCAGCCAAGCCGAGCGGGGGGGCCGCGATACGCAGTATTTT; J gene: TRBJ2-3; D gene: TRBD2; clone size: NA; V gene: TRBV4-1
CDR3 protein: CASSLSTAPYGYTF; CDR3 DNA: TGTGCCAGCAGCTTGTCTACGGCCCCCTATGGCTACACCTTC; J gene: TRBJ1-2; D gene: NA; clone size: NA; V gene: TRBV5-4
CDR3 protein: CASSRWTGGTDTQYF; CDR3 DNA: TGTGCCAGCAGCAGATGGACTGGGGGCACAGATACGCAGTATTTT; J gene: TRBJ2-3; D gene: NA; clone size: NA; V gene: TRBV7-9
CDR3 protein: CASSRDRGNSPLHF; CDR3 DNA: TGCGCCAGCAGCCGGGACAGGGGGAATTCACCCCTCCACTTT; J gene: TRBJ1-6; D gene: TRBD1; clone size: NA; V gene: TRBV4-1
CDR3 protein: CASSLARATEAFF; CDR3 DNA: TGTGCCAGCAGCTTGGCCCGGGCCACTGAAGCTTTCTTT; J gene: TRBJ1-1; D gene: NA; clone size: NA; V gene: TRBV5-4
CDR3 protein: CASTRGLAGEGETQYF; CDR3 DNA: TGTGCCAGCACCCGGGGACTAGCGGGGGAGGGGGAGACCCAGTACTTC; J gene: TRBJ2-5; D gene: TRBD2; clone size: NA; V gene: TRBV7-2
CDR3 protein: CASSPERGTRVSTEAFF; CDR3 DNA: TGCGCCAGCAGCCCCGAGAGAGGGACCCGAGTGAGCACTGAAGCTTTCTTT; J gene: TRBJ1-1; D gene: NA; clone size: NA; V gene: TRBV5-1
CDR3 protein: CASSESRGPDPNQPQHF; CDR3 DNA: TGCGCCAGCAGTGAGTCCAGGGGGCCCGACCCCAATCAGCCCCAGCATTTT; J gene: TRBJ1-5; D gene: TRBD1; clone size: few; V gene: TRBV10-1
CDR3 protein: CASSSRSSYEQYF; CDR3 DNA: TGTGCCAGCAGCTCTCGAAGCTCCTACGAGCAGTACTTC; J gene: TRBJ2-7; D gene: NA; clone size: NA; V gene: TRBV11-3
CDR3 protein: CASSEALETKSYEQYF; CDR3 DNA: TGTGCCAGCAGTGAAGCTCTCGAGACAAAAAGCTACGAGCAGTACTTC; J gene: TRBJ2-7; D gene: NA; clone size: NA; V gene: TRBV6-1
CDR3 protein: CAISEIRGRSTEAFF; CDR3 DNA: TGTGCCATCAGTGAGATCAGGGGGCGGAGTACTGAAGCTTTCTTT; J gene: TRBJ1-1; D gene: TRBD1; clone size: few; V gene: TRBV10-3
CDR3 protein: CASSLSAGSSYNSPLHF; CDR3 DNA: TGTGCCAGCAGTTTATCGGCAGGGAGCTCCTATAATTCACCCCTCCACTTT; J gene: TRBJ1-6; D gene: NA; clone size: NA; V gene: TRBV27
CDR3 protein: CASGLATQPQHF; CDR3 DNA: TGTGCTAGTGGTTTGGCTACTCAGCCCCAGCATTTT; J gene: TRBJ1-5; D gene: NA; clone size: NA; V gene: TRBV12-5
CDR3 protein: CASSLQGMRGTEAFF; CDR3 DNA: TGTGCCAGCTCACTACAGGGAATGAGGGGCACTGAAGCTTTCTTT; J gene: TRBJ1-1; D gene: NA; clone size: few; V gene: TRBV18
CDR3 protein: CASSIDRDLFF; CDR3 DNA: TGTGCCAGCAGTATCGACAGGGACCTGTTTTTT; J gene: TRBJ1-4; D gene: TRBD1; clone size: NA; V gene: TRBV2
CDR3 protein: CATKGGSYNEQFF; CDR3 DNA: TGTGCCACTAAGGGGGGCTCCTACAATGAGCAGTTCTTC; J gene: TRBJ2-1; D gene: NA; clone size: NA; V gene: TRBV15
CDR3 protein: CASSQCRGLWGNQPQHF; CDR3 DNA: TGCGCCAGCAGTCAATGCCGGGGGCTTTGGGGCAATCAGCCCCAGCATTTT; J gene: TRBJ1-5; D gene: NA; clone size: once; V gene: TRBV23-1
CDR3 protein: CASSLGVSPLHF; CDR3 DNA: TGTGCCAGCAGCTTAGGGGTTTCACCCCTCCACTTT; J gene: TRBJ1-6; D gene: NA; clone size: NA; V gene: TRBV7-9
CDR3 protein: CASSQAGKGDTEAFF; CDR3 DNA: TGCGCCAGCAGCCAAGCCGGGAAAGGGGACACTGAAGCTTTCTTT; J gene: TRBJ1-1; D gene: NA; clone size: few; V gene: TRBV4-1
CDR3 protein: CASSQDQQGPSPLHF; CDR3 DNA: TGCGCCAGCAGCCAAGATCAGCAGGGGCCCTCACCCCTCCACTTT; J gene: TRBJ1-6; D gene: NA; clone size: few; V gene: TRBV4-3
CDR3 protein: CASSQASTVYGYTF; CDR3 DNA: TGTGCCAGCAGCCAAGCCTCGACAGTCTATGGCTACACCTTC; J gene: TRBJ1-2; D gene: NA; clone size: NA; V gene: TRBV14
CDR3 protein: CASSFSGQGVGKLFF; CDR3 DNA: TGTGCCAGCAGTTTTTCGGGACAGGGAGTCGGAAAACTGTTTTTT; J gene: TRBJ1-4; D gene: TRBD1; clone size: NA; V gene: TRBV27
CDR3 protein: CAGGHDVNYGYTF; CDR3 DNA: TGTGCCGGGGGACACGATGTTAACTATGGCTACACCTTC; J gene: TRBJ1-2; D gene: NA; clone size: NA; V gene: TRBV2
CDR3 protein: CASSLVGGGHTGELFF; CDR3 DNA: TGTGCCAGCAGCTTGGTGGGCGGGGGTCACACCGGGGAGCTGTTTTTT; J gene: TRBJ2-2; D gene: TRBD2; clone size: NA; V gene: TRBV7-2
CDR3 protein: CASSLWEGNTGELFF; CDR3 DNA: TGTGCCAGCAGCTTATGGGAGGGGAACACCGGGGAGCTGTTTTTT; J gene: TRBJ2-2; D gene: TRBD2; clone size: once; V gene: TRBV7-3
CDR3 protein: CASSPSSGYEQYF; CDR3 DNA: TGTGCCAGCAGTCCATCTAGCGGTTACGAGCAGTACTTC; J gene: TRBJ2-7; D gene: TRBD2; clone size: NA; V gene: TRBV27
CDR3 protein: CASSAGTGGGYTF; CDR3 DNA: TGTGCCAGCAGCGCCGGGACAGGGGGAGGCTACACCTTC; J gene: TRBJ1-2; D gene: TRBD1; clone size: NA; V gene: TRBV5-4
CDR3 protein: CAWRGRESSYNSPLHF; CDR3 DNA: TGTGCCTGGAGAGGCAGGGAAAGCTCCTATAATTCACCCCTCCACTTT; J gene: TRBJ1-6; D gene: NA; clone size: once; V gene: TRBV30
CDR3 protein: CASSAGGGIAKNIQYF; CDR3 DNA: TGTGCCAGCAGTGCCGGGGGCGGTATAGCCAAAAACATTCAGTACTTC; J gene: TRBJ2-4; D gene: NA; clone size: NA; V gene: TRBV6-1
CDR3 protein: CATSGTPGGNYGYTF; CDR3 DNA: TGCGCCACCTCCGGGACCCCAGGTGGAAACTATGGCTACACCTTC; J gene: TRBJ1-2; D gene: NA; clone size: NA; V gene: TRBV4-1
CDR3 protein: CATPKDRTGELFF; CDR3 DNA: TGTGCCACCCCCAAGGACAGGACCGGGGAGCTGTTTTTT; J gene: TRBJ2-2; D gene: TRBD1; clone size: NA; V gene: TRBV7-2
CDR3 protein: CASSERGPRSYEQYF; CDR3 DNA: TGTGCCAGCAGTGAACGAGGGCCCCGATCCTACGAGCAGTACTTC; J gene: TRBJ2-7; D gene: NA; clone size: NA; V gene: TRBV6-1
CDR3 protein: CASRTDFHQETQYF; CDR3 DNA: TGTGCCAGCAGGACTGACTTCCACCAAGAGACCCAGTACTTC; J gene: TRBJ2-5; D gene: NA; clone size: NA; V gene: TRBV6-1